This T cell receptor beta chain was identified during a study of cytomegalovirus exposure and HLA in healthy donors. PCR primers comprised 60 Vbeta and 13 Jbeta primers. Only in-frame clones appear in the TCRdb table, and some are missing; sequencing was by immunoSEQ multiplex PCR. Among tens of thousands of clones listed, roughly 70% were seen once. Study findings and constraints: A later analysis reportedly found fewer N-insertions in an Asian-associated ancestry cluster than the roughly 670-donor mean.

The germline V and J ends were trimmed by 4 bases and 0 bases, with 9 bases remaining between them. Germline assignment: CDR1 MNHNY and CDR2 SVGAGI (reference sequence). CDR3 size: 14 residues. Comments on this clone: Its cognate antigen is unknown.

The TCR was taken from a man aged 25 to 40 in good health and CMV-seronegative. The rearrangement joins TRBV6-6 to TRBJ1-2; maybe TRBD1 (6 bases). The sample consisted of PBMCs. The CDR3 DNA follows: TGTGCCAGCAGTTCGAGGACAGCTAACTATGGCTACACCTTC. Translated, it gives CASSSRTANYGYTF.